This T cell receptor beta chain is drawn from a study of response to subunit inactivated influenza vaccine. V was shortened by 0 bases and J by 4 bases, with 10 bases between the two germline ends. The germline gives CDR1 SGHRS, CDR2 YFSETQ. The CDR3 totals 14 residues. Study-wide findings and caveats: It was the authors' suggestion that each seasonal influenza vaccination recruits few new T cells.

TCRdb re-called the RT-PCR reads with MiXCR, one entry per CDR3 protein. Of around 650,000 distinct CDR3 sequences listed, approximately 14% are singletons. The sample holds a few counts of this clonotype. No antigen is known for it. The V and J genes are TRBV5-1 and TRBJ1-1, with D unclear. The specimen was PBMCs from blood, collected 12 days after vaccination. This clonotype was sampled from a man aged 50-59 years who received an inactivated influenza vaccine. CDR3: CASSLEGMGTEAFF. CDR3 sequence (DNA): TGCGCCAGCAGCTTGGAAGGGATGGGCACTGAAGCTTTCTTT.